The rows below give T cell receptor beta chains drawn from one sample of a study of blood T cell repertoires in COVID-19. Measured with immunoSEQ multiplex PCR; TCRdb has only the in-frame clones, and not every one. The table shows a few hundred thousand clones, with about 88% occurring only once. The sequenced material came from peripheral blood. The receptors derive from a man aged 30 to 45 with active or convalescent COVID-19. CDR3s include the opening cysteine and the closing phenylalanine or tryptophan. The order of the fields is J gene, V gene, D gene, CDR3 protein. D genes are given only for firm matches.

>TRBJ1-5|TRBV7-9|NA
CASSLSGSGQPQHF
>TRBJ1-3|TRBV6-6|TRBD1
CASSLGDRGLGNTIYF
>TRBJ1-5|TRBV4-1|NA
CASSQSAGGGEPQHF
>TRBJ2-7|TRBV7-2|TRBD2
CASSPTSGPSYEQYF
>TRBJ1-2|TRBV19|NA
CASSIGPQAVGYTF
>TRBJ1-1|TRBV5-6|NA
CASSPTAGDTEAFF
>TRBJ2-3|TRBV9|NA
CASSVTGSSTDTQYF
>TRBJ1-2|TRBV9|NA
CASSAGAGLANYGYTF
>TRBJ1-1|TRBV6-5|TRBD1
CASSYQGGWEEAFF
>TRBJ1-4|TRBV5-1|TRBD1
CASSREAGPGGNEKLFF
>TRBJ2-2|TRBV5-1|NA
CASSVGSMNTGELFF
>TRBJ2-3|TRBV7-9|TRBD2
CASSFSFLLAGPTDTQYF
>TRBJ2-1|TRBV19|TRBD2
CASSIAAGVYNEQFF
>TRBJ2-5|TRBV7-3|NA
CASSLSVQETQYF
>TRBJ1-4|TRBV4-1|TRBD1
CASSKTGGNEKLFF
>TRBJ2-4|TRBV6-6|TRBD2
CASSYDSGGIQYF
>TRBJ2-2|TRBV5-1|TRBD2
CASSSPSGGATGELFF
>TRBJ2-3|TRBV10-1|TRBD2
CASSEGTNLGLAGGDTQYF
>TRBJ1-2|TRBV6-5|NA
CASSYVREPSVGGYTF
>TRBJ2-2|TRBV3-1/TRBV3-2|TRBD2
CASSQHFSGGPTGELFF
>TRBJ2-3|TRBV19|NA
CASTRSPKGTDTQYF
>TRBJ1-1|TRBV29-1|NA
CSVEYNTEAFF
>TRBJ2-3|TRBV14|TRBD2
CASSQSPGLVSRTDTQYF
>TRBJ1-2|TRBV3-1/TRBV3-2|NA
CASSHRGYGYTF
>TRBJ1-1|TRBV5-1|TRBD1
CASEPDRSSGAEAFF
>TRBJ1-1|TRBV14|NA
CASSLGLLNTEAFF
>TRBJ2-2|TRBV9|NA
CASSLTRGGDTGELFF
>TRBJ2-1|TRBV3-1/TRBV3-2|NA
CASSRSNNEQFF
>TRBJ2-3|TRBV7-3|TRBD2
CASSLFSSGGPPQYF
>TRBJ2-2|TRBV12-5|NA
CASGLVMEGTGELFF
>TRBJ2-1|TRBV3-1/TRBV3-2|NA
CASSQKWTAEQFF
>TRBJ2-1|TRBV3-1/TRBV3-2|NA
CASSQDKSPYNEQFF
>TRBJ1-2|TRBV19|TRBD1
CASSLSSGTGGTYGYTF
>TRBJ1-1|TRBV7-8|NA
CASSLRGNMNTEAFF
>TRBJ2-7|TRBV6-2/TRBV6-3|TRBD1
CASSADRADEQYF
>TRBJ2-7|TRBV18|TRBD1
CASSRGQGVGEQYF
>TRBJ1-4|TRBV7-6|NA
CASSLAFQPYPGQGDEKLFF
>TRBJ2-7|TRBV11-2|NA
CASSFVSGRSYEQYF
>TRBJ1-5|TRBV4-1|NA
CASRGVGNQPQHF